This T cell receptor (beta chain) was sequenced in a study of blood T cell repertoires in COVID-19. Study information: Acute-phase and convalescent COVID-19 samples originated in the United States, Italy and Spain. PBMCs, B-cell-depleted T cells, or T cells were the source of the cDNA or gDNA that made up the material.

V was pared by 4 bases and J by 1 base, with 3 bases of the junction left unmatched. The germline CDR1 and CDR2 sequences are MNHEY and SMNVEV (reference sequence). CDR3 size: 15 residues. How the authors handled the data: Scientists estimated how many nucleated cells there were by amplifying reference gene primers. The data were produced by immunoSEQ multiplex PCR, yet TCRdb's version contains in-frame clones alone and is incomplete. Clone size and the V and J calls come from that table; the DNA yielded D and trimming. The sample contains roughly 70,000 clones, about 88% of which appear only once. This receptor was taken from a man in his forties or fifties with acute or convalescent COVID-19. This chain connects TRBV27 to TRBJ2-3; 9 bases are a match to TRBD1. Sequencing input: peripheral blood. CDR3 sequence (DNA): TGTGCCAGCAGTTACCGGGACAGGGGCACAGATACGCAGTATTTT. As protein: CASSYRDRGTDTQYF.